Below, 11 T cell receptor beta chains from the same sample are listed, as sequenced in a study of identical twins. TCRdb used MiXCR to reprocess the 5' RACE reads, holding one entry per CDR3 protein. This repertoire shows around 370,000 distinct CDR3 sequences, 8.5% to 10% found once; its top ten account for about 8.1%. The specimen was naive T cells sorted from blood. Receptors were obtained from a woman between 45 and 65 years old in good health.

This clonotype was seen many times. The chain carries TRBV14 and TRBJ2-1; D might be TRBD1 (5 bases). Germline CDR1 and CDR2: SGHDN and FVKESK. V lost 7 bases to trimming and J lost 8 bases, with 15 bases between them. The CDR3 is 13 amino acids. The CDR3 sequence: CASKSLFRDEQFF. DNA for the CDR3: TGTGCCAGCAAGTCCCTATTCAGGGATGAGCAGTTCTTC.

The chain carries TRBV20-1 and TRBJ2-2; possibly TRBD2 for D (6 bases). The ends were cut back, 6 bases at V and 2 bases at J, with 16 bases in the middle. The CDR3 extends over 15 amino acids. Germline V CDR1 and CDR2: DFQATT, SNEGSKA (reference sequence). The CDR3 DNA follows: TGCAGTGCCCGCTTACTAGCAGCTAACACCGGGGAGCTGTTTTTT. This translates into CSARLLAANTGELFF.

This clonotype was counted ten times or more. The V gene is TRBV5-1, the J gene TRBJ1-1, with a possible D match to TRBD1 (6 bases). V was shortened by 4 bases and J by 4 bases, with 17 bases between the two germline ends. Germline assignment: CDR1 SGHRS and CDR2 YFSETQ. The CDR3 contains 15 residues. Here the CDR3 reads CASSPRGGGGTEAFF. The CDR3, as DNA: TGCGCCAGCAGCCCACGAGGGGGGGGTGGCACTGAAGCTTTCTTT.

As for this clonotype: This sequence may be a read error, since a much larger clone differs from it by one base. V and J are TRBV5-1 and TRBJ2-1; tentative D call: TRBD2 (5 bases). The CDR3 length is 14 residues. Germline values: CDR1 SGHRS, CDR2 YFSETQ. The V end was cut by 1 base, the J end by 13 bases, with 18 bases between. Here the CDR3 reads CASSLWPEVRDQFF. The CDR3 DNA is TGCGCCAGCAGCTTGTGGCCCGAAGTACGGGATCAGTTCTTC.

CDR3 bases: TGTGCCAGCGGGAATGGAGAGACCCAGTACTTC. Translating gives CASGNGETQYF. The rearrangement uses TRBV6-5 and TRBJ2-5; D gene uncertain. Germline V gives CDR1 MNHEY, CDR2 SVGAGI. The CDR3 extends over 11 amino acids. The V end lost 8 bases, the J end lost 4 bases, and 8 bases lay between the germline ends.

This clonotype appeared many times. This CDR3 is missing its conserved last phenylalanine or tryptophan, likely due to a read error. The DNA is left out, because the CDR3 cannot be placed on it with certainty; the CDR3 is given as TCRdb lists it. J is TRBJ2-1 and V is TRBV7-2; the D call in the table, TRBD1, was not verified against the DNA. Counting both end residues, the CDR3 totals 14 amino acids. Germline V gives CDR1 SGHTA, CDR2 FQGNSA. CDR3 sequence reads: CASSPEGARGRWIS.

This clonotype appeared a few times. V and J are TRBV5-6 and TRBJ1-2; maybe TRBD1 (5 bases). In germline, CDR1 is SGHDT, CDR2 YYEEEE. V lost 4 bases, J lost 7 bases, and 17 bases lay in between. The CDR3 covers 14 residues. The CDR3 coding sequence is TGTGCCAGCAGCACCGGGCGGGGCTGGGGTGGCTACACCTTC. It specifies CASSTGRGWGGYTF.

V and J are TRBV11-3 and TRBJ2-5, with TRBD2 identical over 14 bases. This CDR3 is 16 amino acids long. Germline V gives CDR1 SGHNT, CDR2 YENEEA. V lost 3 bases, J lost 4 bases, and 4 bases stayed unmatched. The CDR3 sequence is CASSLGLAGVPETQYF. The CDR3 coding sequence is TGTGCCAGCAGCTTGGGACTAGCGGGAGTGCCAGAGACCCAGTACTTC.

The chain is built from TRBV4-1 and TRBJ2-1; TRBD2 aligns across 9 bases. There are 12 residues in the CDR3. Germline-derived CDR1 and CDR2 are MGHRA and YSYEKL. With 2 bases clipped from V and 10 bases from J, the junction kept 0 bases outside the gene matches. CDR3 residues: CASSQTSGEQFF. CDR3 nucleotide sequence: TGCGCCAGCAGCCAAACTAGCGGGGAGCAGTTCTTC.

The chain is built from TRBV20-1 and TRBJ2-1; the match to TRBD2 covers 13 bases. Germline-derived CDR1 and CDR2 are DFQATT and SNEGSKA (reference sequence). V shed 6 bases, J shed 5 bases, and the junction held 4 bases outside the gene matches. CDR3 length: 14 amino acids. Here the CDR3 reads CSATSGRGHNEQFF. Written as DNA, the CDR3 is TGCAGTGCAACTAGCGGGAGGGGCCACAATGAGCAGTTCTTC.

This clonotype was seen a few times. The chain links TRBV5-1 to TRBJ2-2, with unresolved D. V was clipped by 1 base and J by 1 base, with 8 bases between them. Germline CDR1 SGHRS, CDR2 YFSETQ. The CDR3 is 15 amino acids. CDR3 DNA sequence: TGCGCCAGCAGCTTGCTAGAACGGAACACCGGGGAGCTGTTTTTT. Protein product: CASSLLERNTGELFF.